Listed below are T cell receptor beta chains from one sample, sequenced in a study of monozygotic twins with inflammatory bowel disease. TCRdb re-called the 5' RACE reads; every CDR3 protein appears as one record, without DNA. The specimen's table records about 450,000 distinct CDR3 sequences. Sequenced input: blood. These TCRs come from a human donor with ulcerative colitis or Crohn's disease, or a healthy co-twin of an affected twin (not recorded which). The CDR3 runs from the conserved cysteine through the conserved F or W.

V	J	CDR3
TRBV3-1	TRBJ2-1	CASSRSLEQFF
TRBV19	TRBJ2-2	CAIRGSGTGATGELFF
TRBV3-1	TRBJ1-1	CASSPLGLTEAFF
TRBV5-1	TRBJ2-1	CASSLANVAYNEQFF
TRBV7-2	TRBJ1-5	CASSSGGVDNQPQHF
TRBV5-1	TRBJ2-1	CASSPGQDYTNEQFF
TRBV3-1	TRBJ1-6	CASSQGTGMKSPLHF
TRBV6-5	TRBJ1-1	CASSYSGQRNTEAFF
TRBV20-1	TRBJ2-5	CSALTGGETQYF
TRBV19	TRBJ1-1	CASGRHLNTEAFF
TRBV2	TRBJ1-2	CASSELPAGQGYGYTF
TRBV7-3	TRBJ2-3	CASSPLEGVSTDTQYF
TRBV28	TRBJ2-7	CASSLPRGYEQYF
TRBV20-1	TRBJ2-7	CSASKQGDEQYF
TRBV27	TRBJ2-1	CASSLSPRAPYNEQFF
TRBV6-1	TRBJ2-7	CASSVGGMGEQYF
TRBV20-1	TRBJ2-7	CSASGFYEQYF
TRBV6-2/TRBV6-3	TRBJ2-1	CASSRLAGGYSSYNEQFF
TRBV7-2	TRBJ2-2	CASSSASGRTGELFF
TRBV20-1	TRBJ2-5	CSASITEGAQYF
TRBV11-2	TRBJ1-6	CASSFGTGGAVLNSPLHF
TRBV30	TRBJ2-2	CAWSVLGSGSTGELFF
TRBV7-2	TRBJ1-4	CASSGETSGEKLFF
TRBV7-9	TRBJ1-1	CASSRTAGTEAFF
TRBV10-3	TRBJ1-6	CAISEDRDNSPLHF
TRBV5-1	TRBJ1-1	CASSEPTGEAFF
TRBV7-2	TRBJ1-3	CASSAQGSMIAIYF
TRBV20-1	TRBJ2-1	CSAHLAGVHNEQFF
TRBV25-1	TRBJ1-1	CASSGVTGLTEAFF
TRBV5-1	TRBJ1-4	CASSLVGGEGEKLFF
TRBV12-3/TRBV12-4	TRBJ2-1	CASSQTRDEQFF
TRBV7-9	TRBJ1-1	CASRHTGLNTEAFF
TRBV4-3	TRBJ2-1	CASSQVLATNNEQFF
TRBV7-9	TRBJ2-5	CASSYSTSRGGETQYF
TRBV29-1	TRBJ2-3	CSVLGTSGSTDTQYF
TRBV29-1	TRBJ1-6	CSVLDREGYNSPLHF
TRBV27	TRBJ2-1	CASNRGNEQFF